The 4 T cell receptor beta chains reported below all come from one sample, sequenced in a study of blood T cells in healthy people across ages. The authors ran a second PCR of about 7 to 11 cycles using a sample-barcoded 5' primer and a J-beta primer mix. TCRdb re-called the 5' RACE reads with MiXCR, one entry per CDR3 protein. This sample has 1.8 million or so distinct CDR3 sequences, with about two fifths found just once. Material: blood. The receptors here all came from a human donor in good health.

The chain is built from TRBV9 and TRBJ2-1, with a weak D call TRBD2 (6 bases). Trimming took 3 bases from V and 4 from J, leaving 11 bases between them. CDR1 and CDR2 (germline): SGDLS, YYNGEE. The CDR3 totals 14 residues. In nucleotides, the CDR3 is TGTGCCAGCAGCGCCGGGGGACGGTACAATGAGCAGTTCTTC. Amino acid sequence: CASSAGGRYNEQFF.

The chain has TRBV5-1 and TRBJ1-2; D perhaps matches TRBD1 (5 bases). Looked up from germline, CDR1 is SGHRS and CDR2 is YFSETQ. Trimming removed 2 bases from V and 7 bases from J, with 12 bases in between. CDR3 length: 13 amino acids. CDR3 loop: CASSFPTEGGYTF. CDR3 nucleotides: TGCGCCAGCAGCTTCCCGACAGAAGGTGGCTACACCTTC.

At least ten counts were recorded for this clonotype. The gene calls are TRBV29-1 and TRBJ2-7; no reliable D call. The CDR3 has 11 residues. V lost 5 bases to trimming and J lost 5 bases, with 10 bases between them. Per the germline V gene, CDR1 is SQVTM and CDR2 is ANQGSEA. Here the CDR3 reads CSVSHGDEQYF. The CDR3 DNA reads TGCAGCGTTTCACATGGGGACGAGCAGTACTTC.

This chain connects TRBV6-5 to TRBJ1-1; 7 bases fit TRBD1. The V and J ends lost 7 bases and 2 bases, in that order; junction bases with no gene match: 4. Germline V CDR1 and CDR2: MNHEY, SVGAGI. The CDR3 extends over 13 amino acids. CDR3 amino acids: CASNNRGNTEAFF. The DNA for the CDR3 is TGTGCCAGCAATAACAGGGGTAACACTGAAGCTTTCTTT.